This T cell receptor beta chain derives from a study of OX40 agonist ivuxolimab in advanced cancers. Study results and caveats: On average, a greater number of expanded clones characterised CD8+ T cells relative to CD4+. There was clonal expansion of CD4+ and CD8+ blood T cells by week 6 at 0.1 to 3.0 mg/kg.

On this clone itself: Antigen: not known.

V gave up 3 bases and J gave up 7 bases; unmatched junction bases: 5. Germline loops: CDR1 KGHSH, CDR2 LQKENI. The CDR3 extends over 14 amino acids. Clones were sequenced by immunoSEQ multiplex PCR, and TCRdb holds only the in-frame ones, with some missing. Among around 76,000 clones listed, 85% to 90% were seen once. The clonotype comes from an adult with an advanced solid tumor such as melanoma, head and neck, liver or kidney cancer. Source: CD4+ or CD8+ T cells sorted from blood, taken in a trial of the OX40 agonist ivuxolimab. The rearrangement links TRBV18 to TRBJ1-4; 7 bases are a match to TRBD1. The CDR3, as DNA: TGTGCCAGCTCACCGTTGTCAGGGGGTGAAAAACTGTTTTTT. It specifies CASSPLSGGEKLFF. The variable domain in full, with the rest retrieved from reference TRBV18 and TRBJ1-4, is NAGVMQNPRHLVRRRGQEARLRCSPMKGHSHVYWYRQLPEEGLKFMVYLQKENIIDESGMPKERFSAEFPKEGPSILRIQQVVRGDSAAYFCASSPLSGGEKLFFGSGTQLSVL.